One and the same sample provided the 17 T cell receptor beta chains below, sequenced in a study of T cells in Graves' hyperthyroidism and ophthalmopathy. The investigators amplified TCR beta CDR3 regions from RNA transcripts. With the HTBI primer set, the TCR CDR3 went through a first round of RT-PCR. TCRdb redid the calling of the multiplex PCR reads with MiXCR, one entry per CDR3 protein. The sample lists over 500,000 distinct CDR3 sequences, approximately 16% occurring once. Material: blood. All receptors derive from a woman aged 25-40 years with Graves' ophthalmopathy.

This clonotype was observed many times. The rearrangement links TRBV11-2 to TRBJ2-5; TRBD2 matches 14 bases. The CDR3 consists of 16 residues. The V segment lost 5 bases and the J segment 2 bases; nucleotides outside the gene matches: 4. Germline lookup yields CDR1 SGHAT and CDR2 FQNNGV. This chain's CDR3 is CASSIGLAGGQETQYF. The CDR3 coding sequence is TGTGCCAGCAGCATCGGACTAGCGGGAGGACAAGAGACCCAGTACTTC.

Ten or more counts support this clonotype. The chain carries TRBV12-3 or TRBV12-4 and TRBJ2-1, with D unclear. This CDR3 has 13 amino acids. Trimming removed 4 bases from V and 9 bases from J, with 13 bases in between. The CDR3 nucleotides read TGTGCCAGCAGTTCCCACTACCTATCTGAGCAGTTCTTC. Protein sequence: CASSSHYLSEQFF.

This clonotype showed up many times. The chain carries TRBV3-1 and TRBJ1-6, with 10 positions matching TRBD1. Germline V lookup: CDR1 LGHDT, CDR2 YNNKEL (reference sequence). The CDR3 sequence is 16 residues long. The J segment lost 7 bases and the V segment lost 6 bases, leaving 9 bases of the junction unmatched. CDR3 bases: TGTGCCAGCAGAGACAGGGGGCGCATTGTGAATTCACCCCTCCACTTT. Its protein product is CASRDRGRIVNSPLHF.

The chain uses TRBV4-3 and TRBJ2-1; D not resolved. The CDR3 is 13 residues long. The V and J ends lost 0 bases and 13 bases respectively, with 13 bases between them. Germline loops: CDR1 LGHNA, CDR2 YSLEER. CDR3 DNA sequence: TGCGCCAGCAGCCAAGATGTCTACCGACGACAGTTCTTC. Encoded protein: CASSQDVYRRQFF.

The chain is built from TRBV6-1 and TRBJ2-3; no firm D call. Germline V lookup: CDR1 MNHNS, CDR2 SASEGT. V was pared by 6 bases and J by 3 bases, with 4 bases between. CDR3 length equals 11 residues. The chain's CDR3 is CASRKTDTQYF. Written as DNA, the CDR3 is TGTGCCAGCAGGAAGACAGATACGCAGTATTTT.

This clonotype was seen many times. The CDR3 DNA reads as TGTGCCAGCAGCCCGAGCGGGAGTTTCTACAATGAGCAGTTCTTC. This sequence encodes CASSPSGSFYNEQFF. This rearrangement joins TRBV7-2 to TRBJ2-1; 8 bases are shared with TRBD2. The germline V gene has CDR1 SGHTA and CDR2 FQGNSA. V was pared by 5 bases and J by 3 bases, with 6 bases of the junction left unmatched. CDR3 length equals 15 residues.

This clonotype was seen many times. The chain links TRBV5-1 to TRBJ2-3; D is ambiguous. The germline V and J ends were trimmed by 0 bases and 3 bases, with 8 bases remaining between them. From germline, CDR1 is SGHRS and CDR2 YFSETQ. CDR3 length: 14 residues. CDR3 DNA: TGCGCCAGCAGCTTGGTGGGCACAACAGATACGCAGTATTTT. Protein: CASSLVGTTDTQYF.

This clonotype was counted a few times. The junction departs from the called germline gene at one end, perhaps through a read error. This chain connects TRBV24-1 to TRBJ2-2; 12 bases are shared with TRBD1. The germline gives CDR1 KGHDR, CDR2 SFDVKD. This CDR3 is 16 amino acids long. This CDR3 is CATSDSGTGGIGELLF. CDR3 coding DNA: TGTGCCACCAGTGACTCCGGGACAGGGGGCATCGGGGAGCTGCTTTTT.

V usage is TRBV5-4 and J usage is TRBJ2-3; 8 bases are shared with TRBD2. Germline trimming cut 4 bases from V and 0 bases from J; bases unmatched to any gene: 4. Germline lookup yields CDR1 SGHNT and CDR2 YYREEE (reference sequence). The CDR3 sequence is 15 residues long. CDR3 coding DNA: TGTGCCAGCAGCGTAAAGCGGGGGAGCACAGATACGCAGTATTTT. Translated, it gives CASSVKRGSTDTQYF.

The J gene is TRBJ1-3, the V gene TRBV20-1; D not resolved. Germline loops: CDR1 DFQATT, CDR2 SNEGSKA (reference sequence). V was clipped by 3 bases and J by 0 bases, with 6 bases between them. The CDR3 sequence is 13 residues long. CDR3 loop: CSARGISGNTIYF. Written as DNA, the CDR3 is TGCAGTGCTAGGGGTATCTCTGGAAACACCATATATTTT.

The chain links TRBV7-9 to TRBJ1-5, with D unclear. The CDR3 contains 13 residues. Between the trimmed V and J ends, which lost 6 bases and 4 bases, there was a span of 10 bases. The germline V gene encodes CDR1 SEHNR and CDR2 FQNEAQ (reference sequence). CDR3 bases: TGTGCCAGCAGTAAGCGGTGGAATCAGCCCCAGCATTTT. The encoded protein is CASSKRWNQPQHF.

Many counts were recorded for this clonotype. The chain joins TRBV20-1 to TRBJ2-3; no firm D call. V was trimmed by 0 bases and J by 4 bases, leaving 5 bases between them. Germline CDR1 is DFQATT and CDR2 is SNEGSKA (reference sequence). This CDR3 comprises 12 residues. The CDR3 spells CSARDLADTQYF. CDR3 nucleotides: TGCAGTGCTAGAGATCTAGCAGATACGCAGTATTTT.

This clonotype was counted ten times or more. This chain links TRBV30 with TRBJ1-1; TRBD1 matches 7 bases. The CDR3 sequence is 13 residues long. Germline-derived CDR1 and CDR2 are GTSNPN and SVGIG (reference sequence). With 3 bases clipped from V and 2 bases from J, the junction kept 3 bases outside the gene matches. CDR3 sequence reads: CAWSPGGNTEAFF. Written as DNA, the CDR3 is TGTGCCTGGAGCCCAGGGGGAAACACTGAAGCTTTCTTT.

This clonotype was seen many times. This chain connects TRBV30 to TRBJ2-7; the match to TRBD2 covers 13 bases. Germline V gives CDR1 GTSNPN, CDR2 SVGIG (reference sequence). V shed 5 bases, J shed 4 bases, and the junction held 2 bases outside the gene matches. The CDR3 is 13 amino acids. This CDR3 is CAWWTSGSYEQYF. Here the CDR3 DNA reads TGTGCCTGGTGGACTAGCGGGAGTTACGAGCAGTACTTC.

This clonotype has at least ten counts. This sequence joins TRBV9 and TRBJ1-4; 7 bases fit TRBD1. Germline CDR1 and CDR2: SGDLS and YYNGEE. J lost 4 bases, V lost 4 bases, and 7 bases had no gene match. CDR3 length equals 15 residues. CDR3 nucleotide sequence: TGTGCCAGCAGCCCCAGACAGGGATTTAATGAAAAACTGTTTTTT. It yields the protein CASSPRQGFNEKLFF.

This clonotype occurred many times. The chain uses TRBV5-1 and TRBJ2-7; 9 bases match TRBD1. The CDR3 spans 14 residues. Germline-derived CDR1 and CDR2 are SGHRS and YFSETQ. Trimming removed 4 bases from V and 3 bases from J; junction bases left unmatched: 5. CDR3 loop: CASSRRQGDYEQYF. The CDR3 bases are TGCGCCAGCAGCCGGAGACAGGGGGACTACGAGCAGTACTTC.

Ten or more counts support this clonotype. The CDR3 DNA follows: TGTGCCAGCAGAGAACTAGCGGGAGGAGGCAATGAGCAGTTCTTC. Translated: CASRELAGGGNEQFF. The V call is TRBV7-9, the J call TRBJ2-1; the match to TRBD2 covers 12 bases. CDR3 length: 15 residues. The V segment lost 6 bases and the J segment 6 bases; nucleotides outside the gene matches: 6. Germline V CDR1 and CDR2: SEHNR, FQNEAQ (reference sequence).